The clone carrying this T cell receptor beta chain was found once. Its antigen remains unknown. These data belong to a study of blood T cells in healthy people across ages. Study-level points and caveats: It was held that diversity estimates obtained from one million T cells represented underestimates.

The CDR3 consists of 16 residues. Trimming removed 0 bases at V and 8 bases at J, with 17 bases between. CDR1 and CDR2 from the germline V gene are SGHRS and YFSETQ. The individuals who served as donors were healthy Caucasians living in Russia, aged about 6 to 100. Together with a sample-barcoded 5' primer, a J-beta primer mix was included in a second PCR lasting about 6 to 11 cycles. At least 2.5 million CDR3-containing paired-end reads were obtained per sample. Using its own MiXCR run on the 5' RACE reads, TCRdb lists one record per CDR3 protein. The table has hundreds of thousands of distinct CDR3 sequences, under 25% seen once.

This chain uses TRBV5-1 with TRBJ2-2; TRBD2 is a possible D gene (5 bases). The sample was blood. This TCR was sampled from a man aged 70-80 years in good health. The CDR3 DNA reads TGCGCCAGCAGCTTGGGGAGTAGCGCTCCAACTGGGGAGCTGTTTTTT. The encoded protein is CASSLGSSAPTGELFF.